This record covers a single T cell receptor beta chain. This sample was taken from a study of Graves' ophthalmopathy and Graves' hyperthyroidism. Study-level information: Stable hyperthyroidism referred to disease that showed no ophthalmopathy within 18 months of follow-up.

Patients newly diagnosed with hyperthyroidism, under 2 months' duration, were aged 18 to 65, the study reports. This CDR3 spans 15 amino acids. CDR1 and CDR2 (germline): DFQATT, SNEGSKA (reference sequence). V was clipped by 3 bases and J by 3 bases; unmatched bases: 11. Scientists amplified the TCR beta CDR3 regions from RNA transcripts. First-round RT-PCR with HTBI primers preceded a second-round multiplex PCR. TCRdb re-analysed the multiplex PCR reads in MiXCR, keeping a single row per CDR3 protein. The sample records over a million distinct CDR3 sequences, less than 45% being singletons. The sequencing sample was made of peripheral blood or thyroid tissue (not recorded which). The chain carries TRBV20-1 and TRBJ2-7, with 7 bases that match TRBD2. The sequence derives from an adult man with Graves' hyperthyroidism. The CDR3 DNA reads as TGCAGTGCTAGGCTTCCGGGACTATTAAACTACGAGCAGTACTTC. Translation gives CSARLPGLLNYEQYF.